The clone carrying this TCR beta chain has only a few counts. The data belong to a study of technical replicates of blood from several donors. Only in-frame clones appear in the TCRdb table, and some are missing; sequencing was by immunoSEQ multiplex PCR. The sample includes fewer than 85,000 clones, 94% of them seen just once. The CDR3 contains 14 residues. Trimming pared 0 bases from V and 6 bases from J, leaving 11 bases between. Per the germline V gene, CDR1 is SGHTA and CDR2 is FQGNSA. The sequencing input was T cells isolated from PBMCs. The chain has TRBV7-2 and TRBJ1-2; D is perhaps TRBD1 (5 bases). This sequence was found in a human donor in good health. In nucleotides, the CDR3 is TGTGCCAGCAGCTTAGCGGCGGGGGATCATGGCTACACCTTC. Translated, it gives CASSLAAGDHGYTF.